This TCR beta chain was sequenced during a study of vaccination effects on CD4 cells after COVID-19. About the research overall: Vaccine administered to participants consisted of two doses of either BNT162b2 or mRNA-1273. A couple of convalescent patients provided samples 16 days and one week prevaccination.

Before any sequencing was done, the ViraFEST assay used viral peptide pools to expand antigen-specific CD4+ T cells. Following culture for roughly 10 days, CD4+ T cells were isolated. The person was diagnosed with PCR-confirmed SARS-CoV-2 infection between March and December 2020. The researchers cultured fewer than 2.5 million PBMC per well with roughly 11 IU/ml IL-2 and 8 to 10 ug/ml peptides. This clone was observed a single time. What it recognizes is unknown. This CDR3 has 15 amino acids. V was shortened by 2 bases and J by 0 bases, with 11 bases between the two germline ends. The germline V gene encodes CDR1 MNHEY and CDR2 SVGAGI. Some clones are missing from TCRdb's copy, which holds only in-frame ones; the method was immunoSEQ multiplex PCR. The top ten clones hold about 5% of a sample with roughly 70,000 clones, roughly two thirds of them seen once.

The source material was CD4+ T cells from PBMCs cultured with HIV peptides, sampled before COVID-19 vaccination. Subset of the sample: HIV-1 Nef peptide pool negative control/reference culture. The sequence came from a human donor who had a prior SARS-CoV-2 infection. V and J are TRBV6-5 and TRBJ2-7, with D unresolved. The CDR3 DNA reads TGTGCCAGCAGTTACGAGCCCGTGAGCTCCTACGAGCAGTACTTC. Amino acid sequence: CASSYEPVSSYEQYF.